These 21 T cell receptor beta chains share one sample of origin, sequenced in a study of T cells in Graves' hyperthyroidism and ophthalmopathy. There were TCR beta CDR3 regions amplified from RNA transcripts. When the TCR CDR3 underwent first-round RT-PCR, the HTBI primer set was used. TCRdb fed the multiplex PCR reads into MiXCR, producing one record per CDR3 protein. The sample holds fewer than 750,000 distinct CDR3 sequences; 14% to 15% are singletons and the top ten take over 3.5%. The sample comprised blood. Receptor source: a woman between 40 and 55 years old with Graves' ophthalmopathy.

The sample holds many counts of this clonotype. The chain employs TRBV6-5 and TRBJ2-7, with 9 bases fitting TRBD1. Losses at the gene ends were 2 bases for V and 3 bases for J; bases not matched to a gene: 8. Germline lookup yields CDR1 MNHEY and CDR2 SVGAGI. CDR3 length: 16 residues. The CDR3 is CASSYRPDRGNYEQYF. The CDR3 DNA sequence: TGTGCCAGCAGTTACAGGCCGGACAGGGGAAACTACGAGCAGTACTTC.

The chain couples TRBV29-1 to TRBJ2-2; D not certain. Trimming removed 3 bases from V and 0 bases from J, with 5 bases in between. Looked up from germline, CDR1 is SQVTM and CDR2 is ANQGSEA. The CDR3 runs 13 residues. CDR3: CSVDLANTGELFF. Written as DNA, the CDR3 is TGCAGCGTTGATCTCGCGAACACCGGGGAGCTGTTTTTT.

This clonotype was observed at least ten times. The chain couples TRBV6-2 or TRBV6-3 to TRBJ1-1; D is ambiguous. The V end was cut by 1 base, the J end by 6 bases, with 3 bases between. Germline loops: CDR1 MNHEY, CDR2 SVGEGT. The CDR3 contains 11 residues. The CDR3: CASSYYAEAFF. CDR3 nucleotide sequence: TGTGCCAGCAGTTACTACGCTGAAGCTTTCTTT.

At least ten counts were recorded for this clonotype. The V gene is TRBV20-1, the J gene TRBJ2-7; 7 nucleotides agree with TRBD2. There are 12 residues in the CDR3. Germline V lookup: CDR1 DFQATT, CDR2 SNEGSKA (reference sequence). J was trimmed by 4 bases and V by 5 bases; bases with no gene match: 5. CDR3 sequence reads: CSAGTNSYEQYF. The DNA of the CDR3 is TGCAGTGCTGGGACTAACAGTTACGAGCAGTACTTC.

V and J are TRBV29-1 and TRBJ1-3; 7 nucleotides agree with TRBD1. CDR1 and CDR2 (germline): SQVTM, ANQGSEA. V lost 4 bases and J lost 4; bases outside the gene matches: 7. CDR3 length: 14 residues. The CDR3, as DNA: TGCAGCGTTGTGGAGGGGGCGGCCGGAAACACCATATATTTT. This encodes CSVVEGAAGNTIYF.

This clonotype was counted ten times or more. The chain couples TRBV12-3 or TRBV12-4 to TRBJ1-5; 7 bases line up with TRBD1. This CDR3 has 14 amino acids. V trimming: 2 bases; J trimming: 2 bases; junction bases outside the gene matches: 0. The CDR3 loop reads CASSLRGRNQPQHF. CDR3 bases: TGTGCCAGCAGTTTAAGGGGGCGCAATCAGCCCCAGCATTTT.

This clonotype occurred many times. The V and J genes are TRBV2 and TRBJ1-2; no firm D call. The CDR3 extends over 11 amino acids. Deletions cut 7 bases from V and 2 bases from J, with 5 bases between. Germline V gene sequence: CDR1 SNHLY, CDR2 FYNNEI. This chain's CDR3 is CASIRNYGYTF. The CDR3 DNA sequence: TGTGCCAGCATCAGAAACTATGGCTACACCTTC.

This clonotype has a count of ten or more. The rearrangement joins TRBV28 to TRBJ1-1, with 9 bases identical to TRBD1. Unmatched junction bases numbered 6, after V lost 3 bases and J lost 4 bases. The CDR3 spans 15 residues. Germline V CDR1 and CDR2: MDHEN, SYDVKM. In nucleotides, the CDR3 is TGTGCCAGCAGTTTTCCCGGGACAGGGCGCACTGAAGCTTTCTTT. Amino acids: CASSFPGTGRTEAFF.

This clonotype was recorded many times. Its ends do not fully match the called genes, so a read error is possible. The chain employs TRBV28 and TRBJ1-5; D unresolved. The CDR3 has 15 residues. Germline V gene lookup returns CDR1 MDHEN and CDR2 SYDVKM. CDR3 sequence: CASSLTSNSNRPQHF. DNA for the CDR3: TGTGCCAGCAGTTTAACGTCTAATAGCAATCGGCCCCAGCATTTT.

This clonotype was seen many times. The chain is built from TRBV6-5 and TRBJ2-7, with TRBD1 identical over 7 bases. Germline V gives CDR1 MNHEY, CDR2 SVGAGI. Losses at the gene ends were 0 bases for V and 2 bases for J; bases not matched to a gene: 10. The CDR3 totals 17 residues. As DNA, the CDR3 is TGTGCCAGCAGTTACTCCCCTGGACAGGATTTCACCTACGAGCAGTACTTC. Translating gives CASSYSPGQDFTYEQYF.

There are many counts of this clonotype. The V and J genes are TRBV19 and TRBJ1-5; D possibly corresponds to TRBD1 (5 bases). CDR1 is LNHDA and CDR2 is SQIVND in the germline V gene (reference sequence). V lost 5 bases, J lost 3 bases, and 14 bases lay in between. This CDR3 has 15 residues. The CDR3 region is CASSDRAGNNQPQHF. In DNA form, the CDR3 reads TGTGCCAGTAGTGATAGAGCAGGGAACAATCAGCCCCAGCATTTT. The whole variable domain, remainder taken from reference TRBV19 and TRBJ1-5, is DGGITQSPKYLFRKEGQNVTLSCEQNLNHDAMYWYRQDPGQGLRLIYYSQIVNDFQKGDIAEGYSVSREKKESFPLTVTSAQKNPTAFYLCASSDRAGNNQPQHFGDGTRLSIL.

This clonotype was found many times. The V gene is TRBV12-3 or TRBV12-4, the J gene TRBJ2-3, with 10 bases fitting TRBD2. With 8 bases clipped from V and 2 bases from J, the junction kept 7 bases outside the gene matches. This CDR3 has 15 amino acids. This chain's CDR3 is CASGLSGRDTDTQYF. CDR3 in DNA: TGTGCCAGCGGGTTGAGCGGGAGGGACACAGATACGCAGTATTTT.

This clonotype showed up just a few times. Its ends do not fully match the called genes, so a read error is possible. The V call is TRBV27, the J call TRBJ1-1; TRBD1 might be the D (5 bases). The CDR3 contains 17 residues. Germline-derived CDR1 and CDR2 are MNHEY and SMNVEV (reference sequence). CDR3 sequence: CASSQDPGRVTNTEAFF. DNA for the CDR3: TGCGCCAGCAGCCAAGATCCGGGGCGAGTAACGAACACTGAAGCTTTCTTT.

This clonotype occurred many times. The V call is TRBV12-3 or TRBV12-4, the J call TRBJ1-1, with 7 positions matching TRBD1. The V and J ends lost 6 bases and 7 bases, in that order; junction bases with no gene match: 5. CDR3 length: 12 amino acids. The CDR3 reads CASSWTGGEAFF. The CDR3, as DNA: TGTGCCAGCAGCTGGACAGGTGGTGAAGCTTTCTTT.

Ten or more counts support this clonotype. CDR3 region: CASEEGPRTQETQYF. In DNA, the CDR3 is TGCGCCAGCGAAGAGGGTCCCCGAACCCAAGAGACCCAGTACTTC. V usage is TRBV5-1 and J usage is TRBJ2-5, with D possibly being TRBD2 (5 bases). Germline V gene sequence: CDR1 SGHRS, CDR2 YFSETQ. The CDR3 spans 15 residues. V was pared by 7 bases and J by 1 base, with 17 bases between. The whole variable domain, filled in from reference TRBV5-1 and TRBJ2-5, reads KAGVTQTPRYLIKTRGQQVTLSCSPISGHRSVSWYQQTPGQGLQFLFEYFSETQRNKGNFPGRFSGRQFSNSRSEMNVSTLELGDSALYLCASEEGPRTQETQYFGPGTRLLVL.

This clonotype was detected a few times. The chain recombines TRBV6-1 with TRBJ2-5; D may match TRBD1 or TRBD2 (5 bases each). Germline CDR1 MNHNS, CDR2 SASEGT. Trimming left V 6 bases short and J 2 bases short, with 10 bases between. The CDR3 loop spans 13 amino acids. The CDR3 region is CASRRDGQETQYF. The CDR3 DNA reads TGTGCCAGCAGAAGGGACGGTCAAGAGACCCAGTACTTC.

This clonotype was picked up many times. This chain links TRBV7-9 with TRBJ1-5; unclear D gene. Trimming pared 3 bases from V and 4 bases from J, leaving 7 bases between. The CDR3 is 13 amino acids. Looked up from germline, CDR1 is SEHNR and CDR2 is FQNEAQ (reference sequence). DNA of the CDR3: TGTGCCAGCAGCTTCAAGGAGAATCAGCCCCAGCATTTT. This codes for CASSFKENQPQHF.

This clonotype showed up many times. In DNA, the CDR3 is TGTGCCAGCAGTTACTCCCAGGCCCCCACCTACGAGCAGTACTTC. This codes for CASSYSQAPTYEQYF. The V gene is TRBV6-2 or TRBV6-3, the J gene TRBJ2-7; D remains unclear. Germline V CDR1 and CDR2: MNHEY, SVGEGT. The CDR3 sequence is 15 residues long. The germline V and J ends were trimmed by 0 bases and 2 bases, with 11 bases remaining between them.

This clonotype was counted many times. The chain employs TRBV27 and TRBJ2-2; D unclear. The CDR3 is 15 amino acids. The V and J ends lost 5 bases and 5 bases respectively, with 15 bases between them. Germline V gives CDR1 MNHEY, CDR2 SMNVEV (reference sequence). The CDR3, as DNA: TGTGCCAGCAGTCTCCAACCGGCCGGAACCGGGGAGCTGTTTTTT. This encodes CASSLQPAGTGELFF.

The rearrangement links TRBV9 to TRBJ2-7; 11 bases match TRBD2. This CDR3 is 16 amino acids long. CDR1 and CDR2 (germline): SGDLS, YYNGEE. Trimming at V came to 0 bases and at J to 3 bases, leaving 5 bases not matched to a gene. CDR3 DNA: TGTGCCAGCAGCGTAGACCTAGCGGGAGGTTTCTACGAGCAGTACTTC. This translates into CASSVDLAGGFYEQYF.

The chain uses TRBV6-1 and TRBJ2-7; 8 bases line up with TRBD2. The germline V gene encodes CDR1 MNHNS and CDR2 SASEGT. With 5 bases clipped from V and 7 bases from J, the junction kept 1 base outside the gene matches. CDR3 length: 11 residues. The CDR3 DNA follows: TGTGCCAGCAGTAGCGGGAGTGAGCAGTACTTC. Amino acids: CASSSGSEQYF.